This T cell receptor (beta chain) stems from a study of cytomegalovirus exposure and HLA in healthy donors. Findings of the study overall: The study labeled approximately 150 TCR beta chains cytomegalovirus-associated.

PCR primers comprised 60 Vbeta and 13 Jbeta primers. Only in-frame clones appear in the TCRdb table, and some are missing; sequencing was by immunoSEQ multiplex PCR. The sample yields under 150,000 clones, 60% to 70% seen once. V dropped 0 bases and J dropped 2 bases, with 10 bases sitting between them. The CDR3 consists of 14 residues. Germline V CDR1 and CDR2: SQVTM, ANQGSEA. Worth noting for this clone: Its antigen is unidentified.

This chain uses TRBV29-1 with TRBJ1-2, with TRBD1 as a possible D gene (6 bases). The sequence was collected from a woman aged 35 to 49 in good health and CMV-seropositive. The sample was PBMCs. In nucleotides, the CDR3 is TGCAGCGTTGAAGATAACGACAGGAACTATGGCTACACCTTC. This gives the protein CSVEDNDRNYGYTF.